The source of this TCR beta chain is a study of blood T cell repertoires in COVID-19 (TCRdb year 2020). About the study as a whole: Collaborator samples came from the United States, Italy and Spain and covered acute and convalescent phases of COVID-19. The material from the prospective study consisted of cDNA or gDNA derived from T cells, B-cell-depleted T cells, or PBMCs. Deeply sampled blood TCRbeta repertoires from subjects exposed to, actively infected with, or recovered from COVID-19 were included in the dataset. A freely available public database, intended as a resource for researchers studying the immune response to SARS-CoV-2, is where the repertoires were released. Where available, HLA class I and class II types were taken from metadata supplied by the sample provider and were not determined by assay-based typing. The samples were drawn from two sources: the first 160 participants of the ongoing ImmuneRACE study, and some 1,300 subjects contributed by 6 global collaborators. A de-identified subject ID, COVID-19 status, age in years and sex were almost always included in the sample metadata.

Turning to this clone: Its binding antigen is unknown. No base qualities exist here, and no much larger clone lies one base off it.

The investigation overall reported the following: The quantity of clinical and demographic metadata differed by source and by participant and was supplied without curation.

Whole blood was collected in K2EDTA tubes by collaborating institutions according to the institutions' own protocols. For TCRbeta analysis, collaborators shipped samples in one of three forms: frozen whole blood, isolated PBMCs, or DNA extracted from either of those sample types. The CDR3 covers 13 residues, taking in both the cysteine and the phenylalanine. Just CDR3 DNA is preserved here, 39 bases in frame from base 1. V drops 0 bases and J drops 9 bases, leaving 12 bases in between. CDR1 is given as SGDLS and CDR2 as YYNGEE, both from the germline V gene. TCRbeta CDR3 regions were amplified from genomic DNA by means of the immunoSEQ Assay, a bias-controlled multiplex PCR. In the authors' own workflow: The number of nucleated cells in each sample was estimated from the amplification of reference gene primers within the assay. To quantify the absolute abundance of each unique TCRbeta CDR3 rearrangement, sequence reads were collapsed and filtered. For each sample, productive Simpson clonality was calculated as the square root of Simpson's diversity index over productive rearrangements. The source is immuneACCESS, and TCRdb retained only in-frame sequences with V and J called. Part of the clones is not carried over; for the studies checked, unresolved V genes explain less than half of this, and the remainder is unexplained. V, J and clone size are those of that table, while D and trimming were read from the DNA. The sample table lists approximately 110,000 clones, around 82% of them with a count of one. The biggest ten clones account for less than 5% of the sample.

The sequence derives from a human donor in a cohort sampled during active or convalescent COVID-19. The chain links TRBV9 with TRBJ1-2; the D gene cannot be resolved reliably. The sample consisted of peripheral blood. The DNA sequence is as follows: TGTGCCAGCAGCGTAGGACGCGGAACAAGCTACACCTTC. Protein translation: CASSVGRGTSYTF.